This T cell receptor beta chain was profiled in a study of blood T cell repertoires in COVID-19. In the study overall: Samples representing acute and convalescent COVID-19 were sourced from the United States, Italy and Spain. Sources were T cells, B-cell-depleted T cells, or PBMCs; the material itself was cDNA or gDNA.

In the study's own analysis: Nucleated cell counts were estimated from reference gene primer amplification. Sequencing used immunoSEQ multiplex PCR; TCRdb keeps in-frame clones, though not all of them. V, J and clone size reflect that table, while D and trimming were determined from the DNA. The sample holds some 300,000 clones, 85% to 90% seen once. Recruited during active infection, patients (from Seattle) were subsequently followed longitudinally. This clone was counted many times. V was clipped by 1 base and J by 0 bases; unmatched bases: 7. CDR1 and CDR2 (germline): LNHDA, SQIVND (reference sequence). This CDR3 spans 17 amino acids.

The material sequenced was peripheral blood. This chain joins TRBV19 and TRBJ2-7, with 9 positions matching TRBD2. The sequence derives from a woman between 50 and 59 years old with COVID-19, enrolled during active disease. CDR3 nucleotides: TGTGCCAGTAGTATAGTAACCGCGGGAGGGACCTCCTACGAGCAGTACTTC. Translation: CASSIVTAGGTSYEQYF.